Considering frequency, the clone carrying this T cell receptor (beta chain) is large. Its specificity is unknown. Carbamazepine had induced Stevens-Johnson syndrome or toxic epidermal necrolysis in the sequenced donors. This sample stems from a study of T cells in severe cutaneous drug reactions. Study background: Collected from acute- or recovery-stage patients: blister fluids/cells and PBMC.

Study results and limitations: A public TCRbeta CDR3 appeared in all seven CBZ-SJS/TEN blister samples, averaging roughly 14%.

Libraries were made by iRepertoire multiplex PCR with TCR subtype-specific primers for bulk and single-cell sequencing. Reanalyzing the multiplex PCR reads, TCRdb keeps one entry per CDR3 protein, without DNA. Here the sample table reports over a thousand distinct CDR3 sequences. This receptor was obtained from a human donor with Stevens-Johnson syndrome, a severe cutaneous drug reaction. The sequencing sample was made of cells from a skin blister.

CDR3 protein: CSVRTGGGETQYF. This chain connects TRBV29-1 to TRBJ2-5; TCRdb picks TRBD1, but there is no DNA to check that call. This CDR3 is built from 13 residues. Germline CDR1 reads SQVTM; CDR2 reads ANQGSEA.